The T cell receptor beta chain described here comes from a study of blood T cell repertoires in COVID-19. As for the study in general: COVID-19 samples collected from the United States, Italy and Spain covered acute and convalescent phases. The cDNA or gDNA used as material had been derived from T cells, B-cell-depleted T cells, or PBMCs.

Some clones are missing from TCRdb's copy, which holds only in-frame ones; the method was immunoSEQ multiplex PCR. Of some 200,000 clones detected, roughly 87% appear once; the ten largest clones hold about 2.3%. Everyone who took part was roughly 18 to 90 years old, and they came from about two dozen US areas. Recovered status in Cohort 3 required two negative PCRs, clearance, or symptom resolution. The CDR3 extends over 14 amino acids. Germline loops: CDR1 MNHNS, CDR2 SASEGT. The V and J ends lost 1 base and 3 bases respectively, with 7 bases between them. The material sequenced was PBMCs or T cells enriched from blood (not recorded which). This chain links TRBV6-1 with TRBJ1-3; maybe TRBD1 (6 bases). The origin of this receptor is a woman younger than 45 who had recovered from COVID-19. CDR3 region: CASSEDRVGNTIYF. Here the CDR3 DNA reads TGTGCCAGCAGTGAAGACAGGGTTGGAAACACCATATATTTT.